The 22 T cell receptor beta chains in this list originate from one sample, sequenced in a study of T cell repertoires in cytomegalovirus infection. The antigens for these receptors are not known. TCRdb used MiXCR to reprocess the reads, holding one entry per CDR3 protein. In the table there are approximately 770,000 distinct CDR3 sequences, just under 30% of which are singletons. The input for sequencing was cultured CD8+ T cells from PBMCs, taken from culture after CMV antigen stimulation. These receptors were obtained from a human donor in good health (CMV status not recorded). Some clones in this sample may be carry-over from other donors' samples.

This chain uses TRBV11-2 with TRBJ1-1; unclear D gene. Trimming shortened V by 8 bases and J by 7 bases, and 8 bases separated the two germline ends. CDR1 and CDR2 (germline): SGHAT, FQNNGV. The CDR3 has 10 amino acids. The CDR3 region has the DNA TGTGCCAGCTCGGGATATGAAGCTTTCTTT. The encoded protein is CASSGYEAFF. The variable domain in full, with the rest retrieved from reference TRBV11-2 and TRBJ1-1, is EAGVAQSPRYKIIEKRQSVAFWCNPISGHATLYWYQQILGQGPKLLIQFQNNGVVDDSQLPKDRFSAERLKGVDSTLKIQPAKLEDSAVYLCASSGYEAFFGQGTRLTVV.

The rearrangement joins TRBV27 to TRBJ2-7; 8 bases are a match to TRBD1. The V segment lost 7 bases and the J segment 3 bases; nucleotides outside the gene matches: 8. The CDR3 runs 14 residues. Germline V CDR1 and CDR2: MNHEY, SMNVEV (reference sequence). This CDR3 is CASKLTGALYEQYF. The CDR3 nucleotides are TGTGCCAGCAAGCTGACAGGGGCTCTCTACGAGCAGTACTTC.

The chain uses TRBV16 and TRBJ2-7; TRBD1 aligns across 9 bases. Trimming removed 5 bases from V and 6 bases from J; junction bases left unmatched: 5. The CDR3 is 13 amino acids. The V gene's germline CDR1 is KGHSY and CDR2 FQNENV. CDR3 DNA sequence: TGTGCCAGCAGCATAACAGGGGGCTCCGAGCAGTACGTC. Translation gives CASSITGGSEQYV.

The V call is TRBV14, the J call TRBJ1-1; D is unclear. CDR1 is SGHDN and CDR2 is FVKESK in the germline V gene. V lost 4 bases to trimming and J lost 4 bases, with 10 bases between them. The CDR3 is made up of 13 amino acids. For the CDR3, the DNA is TGTGCCAGCAGCCGATACAGAACCACTGAAGCTTTCTTT. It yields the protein CASSRYRTTEAFF.

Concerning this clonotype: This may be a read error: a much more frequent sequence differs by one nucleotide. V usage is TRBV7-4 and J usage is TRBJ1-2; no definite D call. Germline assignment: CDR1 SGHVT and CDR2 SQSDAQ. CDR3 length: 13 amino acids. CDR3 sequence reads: CASSADDRYSYTF. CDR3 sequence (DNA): TGTGCCAGCAGCGCCGACGATCGCTATAGCTACACCTTC.

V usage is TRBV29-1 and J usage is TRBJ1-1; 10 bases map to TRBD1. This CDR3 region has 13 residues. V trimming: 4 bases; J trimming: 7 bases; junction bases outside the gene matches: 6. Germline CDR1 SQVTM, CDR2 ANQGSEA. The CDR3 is CSVAWDRGFEAFF. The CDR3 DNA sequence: TGCAGCGTTGCCTGGGACAGGGGATTTGAAGCTTTCTTT.

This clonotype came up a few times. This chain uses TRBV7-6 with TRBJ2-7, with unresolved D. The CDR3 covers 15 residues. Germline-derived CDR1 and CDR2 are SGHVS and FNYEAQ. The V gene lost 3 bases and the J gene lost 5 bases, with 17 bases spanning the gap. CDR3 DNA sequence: TGTGCCAGCAGCTTGAGAGTTGGCTGGATAGACGAGCAGTACTTC. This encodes CASSLRVGWIDEQYF.

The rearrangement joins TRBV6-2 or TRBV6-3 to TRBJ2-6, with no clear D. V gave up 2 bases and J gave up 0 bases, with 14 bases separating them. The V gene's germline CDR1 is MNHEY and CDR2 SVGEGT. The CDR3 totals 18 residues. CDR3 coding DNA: TGTGCCAGCAGTTACGGGCCCAGGTGCACCTCTGGGGCCAACGTCCTGACTTTC. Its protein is CASSYGPRCTSGANVLTF.

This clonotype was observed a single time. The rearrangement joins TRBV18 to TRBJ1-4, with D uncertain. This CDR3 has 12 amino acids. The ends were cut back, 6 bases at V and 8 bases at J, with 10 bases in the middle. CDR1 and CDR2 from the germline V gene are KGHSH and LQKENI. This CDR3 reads CASSTKEEKLFF. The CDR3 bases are TGTGCCAGCTCGACCAAGGAAGAAAAACTGTTTTTT.

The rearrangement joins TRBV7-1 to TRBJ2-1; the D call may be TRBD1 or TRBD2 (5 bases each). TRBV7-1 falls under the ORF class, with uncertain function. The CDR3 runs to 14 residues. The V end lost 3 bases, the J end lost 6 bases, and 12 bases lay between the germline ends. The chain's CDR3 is CASSSEPGPNEQFF. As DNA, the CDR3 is TGTGCCAGCAGCTCCGAGCCGGGACCCAATGAGCAGTTCTTC.

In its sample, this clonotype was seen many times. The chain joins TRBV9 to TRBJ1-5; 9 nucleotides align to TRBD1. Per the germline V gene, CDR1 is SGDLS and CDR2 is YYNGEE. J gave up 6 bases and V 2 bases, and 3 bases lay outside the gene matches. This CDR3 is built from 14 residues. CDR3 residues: CASSVGQGSQPQHF. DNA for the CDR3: TGTGCCAGCAGCGTCGGACAGGGGAGTCAGCCCCAGCATTTT.

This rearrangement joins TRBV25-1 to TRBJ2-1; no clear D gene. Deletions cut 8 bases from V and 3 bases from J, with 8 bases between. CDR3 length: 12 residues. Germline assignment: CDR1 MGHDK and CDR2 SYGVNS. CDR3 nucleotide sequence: TGTGCCAGCCGAAAAGACTACAATGAGCAGTTCTTC. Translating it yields CASRKDYNEQFF.

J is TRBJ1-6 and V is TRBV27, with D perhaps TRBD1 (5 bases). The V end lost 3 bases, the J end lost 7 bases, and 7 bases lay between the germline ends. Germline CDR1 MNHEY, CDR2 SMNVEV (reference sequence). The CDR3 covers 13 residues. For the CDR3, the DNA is TGTGCCAGCAGTTTTTGGGGGAATTCACCCCTCCACTTT. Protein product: CASSFWGNSPLHF.

The CDR3 DNA reads TGTGCCAGCAGTTTCGGAATTCTAAACACTGAAGCTTTCTTT. Its protein is CASSFGILNTEAFF. V usage is TRBV12-3 or TRBV12-4 and J usage is TRBJ1-1; D not certain. The CDR3 loop spans 14 amino acids. With 3 bases removed from V and 2 bases from J, the gap between germline ends came to 10 bases.

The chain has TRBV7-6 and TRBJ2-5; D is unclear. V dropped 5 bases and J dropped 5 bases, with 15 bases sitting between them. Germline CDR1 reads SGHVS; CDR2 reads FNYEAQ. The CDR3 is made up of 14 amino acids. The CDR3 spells CASSGPKEWETQYF. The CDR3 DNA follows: TGTGCCAGCAGCGGACCCAAGGAGTGGGAGACCCAGTACTTC. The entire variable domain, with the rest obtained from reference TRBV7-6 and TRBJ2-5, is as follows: GAGVSQSPRYKVTKRGQDVALRCDPISGHVSLYWYRQALGQGPEFLTYFNYEAQQDKSGLPNDRFSAERPEGSISTLTIQRTEQRDSAMYRCASSGPKEWETQYFGPGTRLLVL.

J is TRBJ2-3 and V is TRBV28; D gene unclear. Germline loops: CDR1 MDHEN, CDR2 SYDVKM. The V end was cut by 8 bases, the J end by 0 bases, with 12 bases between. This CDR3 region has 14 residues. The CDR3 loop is CASSGLPSTDTQYF. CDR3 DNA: TGTGCCAGCTCGGGCCTCCCGAGCACAGATACGCAGTATTTT.

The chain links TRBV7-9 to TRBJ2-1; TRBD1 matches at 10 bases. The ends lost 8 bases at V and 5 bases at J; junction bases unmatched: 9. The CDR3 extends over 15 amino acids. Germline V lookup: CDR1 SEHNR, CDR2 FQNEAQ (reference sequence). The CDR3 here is CASSAGTGADNEQFF. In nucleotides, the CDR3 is TGTGCCAGCTCGGCCGGGACAGGGGCCGACAATGAGCAGTTCTTC.

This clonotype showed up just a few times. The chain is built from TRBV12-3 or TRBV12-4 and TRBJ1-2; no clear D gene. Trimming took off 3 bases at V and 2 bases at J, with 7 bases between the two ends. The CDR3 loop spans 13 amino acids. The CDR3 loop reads CASSFQANYGYTF. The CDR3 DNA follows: TGTGCCAGCAGTTTCCAGGCGAACTATGGCTACACCTTC.

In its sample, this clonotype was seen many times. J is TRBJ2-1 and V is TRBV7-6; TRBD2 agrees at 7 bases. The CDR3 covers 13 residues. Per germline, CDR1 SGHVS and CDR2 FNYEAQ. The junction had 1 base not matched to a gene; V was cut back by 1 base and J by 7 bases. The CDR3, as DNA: TGTGCCAGCAGCTTAGTGGGAGGGAATGAGCAGTTCTTC. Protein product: CASSLVGGNEQFF.

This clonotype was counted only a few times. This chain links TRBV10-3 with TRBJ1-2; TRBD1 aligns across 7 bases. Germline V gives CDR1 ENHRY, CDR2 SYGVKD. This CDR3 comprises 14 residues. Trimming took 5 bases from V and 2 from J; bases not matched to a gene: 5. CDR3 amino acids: CAISNADRNYGYTF. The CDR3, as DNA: TGTGCCATCAGTAATGCGGACAGGAACTATGGCTACACCTTC.

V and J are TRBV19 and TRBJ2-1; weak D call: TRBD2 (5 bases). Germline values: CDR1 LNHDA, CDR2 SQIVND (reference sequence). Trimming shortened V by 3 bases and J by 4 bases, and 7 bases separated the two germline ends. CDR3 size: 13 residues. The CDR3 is CASSISGYNEQFF. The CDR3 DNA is TGTGCCAGTAGTATCAGCGGTTACAATGAGCAGTTCTTC.

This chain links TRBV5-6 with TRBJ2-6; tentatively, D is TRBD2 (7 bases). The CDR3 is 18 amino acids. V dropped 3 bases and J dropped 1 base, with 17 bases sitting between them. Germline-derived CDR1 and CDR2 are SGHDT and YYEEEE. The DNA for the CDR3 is TGTGCCAGCAGCTCCCCTCGGGGGGCATTGTCTGGGGCCAACGTCCTGACTTTC. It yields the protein CASSSPRGALSGANVLTF.